The 2 T cell receptor beta chains below were found in one sample sequenced in a study of cytomegalovirus exposure and HLA in healthy donors (dated by TCRdb to about 2017). Receptor amplification or capture employed the immunoSEQ multiplex PCR assay. For the multiplex PCR, a mixture combining 60 forward primers for TCR Vbeta segments and 13 reverse primers for TCR Jbeta segments was used. What TCRdb holds here is the immuneACCESS table cut down to in-frame rearrangements. Part of the clones is not present; checked against another copy, under half of the missing clones reflect an unresolved V gene, and the others are unexplained. For this sample there are 80,000 to 130,000 clones; roughly 84% appear just once. 0.9% to 1.5% of the sample is in the top ten clones. Sequencing was done on a sample of PBMCs. The origin of the receptors is a young woman in good health and CMV-seronegative.

This chain joins TRBV7-9 and TRBJ2-7, with D perhaps TRBD1 (5 bases). CDR1 and CDR2 (germline): SEHNR, FQNEAQ (reference sequence). This CDR3 has 16 residues. V was shortened by 5 bases and J by 2 bases, with 19 bases between the two germline ends. In DNA form, the CDR3 reads TGTGCCAGCAGCCCCCCCCAAGGGGCTCCACCCTACGAGCAGTACTTC. It translates to CASSPPQGAPPYEQYF.

The rearrangement links TRBV5-1 to TRBJ1-4; unclear D gene. Germline lookup yields CDR1 SGHRS and CDR2 YFSETQ. This CDR3 comprises 14 residues. Between the trimmed V and J ends, which lost 1 base and 0 bases, there was a span of 4 bases. CDR3 nucleotides: TGCGCCAGCAGCTTGCTTTCAACTAATGAAAAACTGTTTTTT. Protein sequence: CASSLLSTNEKLFF.